The rows below give T cell receptor beta chains drawn from one sample of a study of graft-versus-host responses after intestinal transplantation. The method was immunoSEQ multiplex PCR; TCRdb's version includes in-frame clones alone and lacks a portion of them. The sample has 7,500 to 8,500 clones, over 80% seen once. The sample here was ileum tissue, taken roughly 130 days after transplant. The origin of the receptors is a human patient who received an intestinal transplant, so some T cells may come from the graft donor. The CDR3 runs from the conserved cysteine through the conserved F or W.

>TRBV5-1
CASSLVGSNNEKLFF
>TRBV7-9
CASSSGQPLAGGSGELFF
>TRBV11-2
CASSLRDGLSYEQYF
>TRBV6-6
CASSYRAGAAKNIQYF
>TRBV4-1
CASSQVGADTQYF
>TRBV20-1
CSARTGGQHF
>TRBV2
CASSERQVYGYTF
>TRBV18
CASSLGSFSGNTIYF
>TRBV19
CASSPGLAGERYNEQFF
>TRBV18
CASSPTAMNTEAFF
>TRBV29-1
CSVEVESFLSGNTIYF